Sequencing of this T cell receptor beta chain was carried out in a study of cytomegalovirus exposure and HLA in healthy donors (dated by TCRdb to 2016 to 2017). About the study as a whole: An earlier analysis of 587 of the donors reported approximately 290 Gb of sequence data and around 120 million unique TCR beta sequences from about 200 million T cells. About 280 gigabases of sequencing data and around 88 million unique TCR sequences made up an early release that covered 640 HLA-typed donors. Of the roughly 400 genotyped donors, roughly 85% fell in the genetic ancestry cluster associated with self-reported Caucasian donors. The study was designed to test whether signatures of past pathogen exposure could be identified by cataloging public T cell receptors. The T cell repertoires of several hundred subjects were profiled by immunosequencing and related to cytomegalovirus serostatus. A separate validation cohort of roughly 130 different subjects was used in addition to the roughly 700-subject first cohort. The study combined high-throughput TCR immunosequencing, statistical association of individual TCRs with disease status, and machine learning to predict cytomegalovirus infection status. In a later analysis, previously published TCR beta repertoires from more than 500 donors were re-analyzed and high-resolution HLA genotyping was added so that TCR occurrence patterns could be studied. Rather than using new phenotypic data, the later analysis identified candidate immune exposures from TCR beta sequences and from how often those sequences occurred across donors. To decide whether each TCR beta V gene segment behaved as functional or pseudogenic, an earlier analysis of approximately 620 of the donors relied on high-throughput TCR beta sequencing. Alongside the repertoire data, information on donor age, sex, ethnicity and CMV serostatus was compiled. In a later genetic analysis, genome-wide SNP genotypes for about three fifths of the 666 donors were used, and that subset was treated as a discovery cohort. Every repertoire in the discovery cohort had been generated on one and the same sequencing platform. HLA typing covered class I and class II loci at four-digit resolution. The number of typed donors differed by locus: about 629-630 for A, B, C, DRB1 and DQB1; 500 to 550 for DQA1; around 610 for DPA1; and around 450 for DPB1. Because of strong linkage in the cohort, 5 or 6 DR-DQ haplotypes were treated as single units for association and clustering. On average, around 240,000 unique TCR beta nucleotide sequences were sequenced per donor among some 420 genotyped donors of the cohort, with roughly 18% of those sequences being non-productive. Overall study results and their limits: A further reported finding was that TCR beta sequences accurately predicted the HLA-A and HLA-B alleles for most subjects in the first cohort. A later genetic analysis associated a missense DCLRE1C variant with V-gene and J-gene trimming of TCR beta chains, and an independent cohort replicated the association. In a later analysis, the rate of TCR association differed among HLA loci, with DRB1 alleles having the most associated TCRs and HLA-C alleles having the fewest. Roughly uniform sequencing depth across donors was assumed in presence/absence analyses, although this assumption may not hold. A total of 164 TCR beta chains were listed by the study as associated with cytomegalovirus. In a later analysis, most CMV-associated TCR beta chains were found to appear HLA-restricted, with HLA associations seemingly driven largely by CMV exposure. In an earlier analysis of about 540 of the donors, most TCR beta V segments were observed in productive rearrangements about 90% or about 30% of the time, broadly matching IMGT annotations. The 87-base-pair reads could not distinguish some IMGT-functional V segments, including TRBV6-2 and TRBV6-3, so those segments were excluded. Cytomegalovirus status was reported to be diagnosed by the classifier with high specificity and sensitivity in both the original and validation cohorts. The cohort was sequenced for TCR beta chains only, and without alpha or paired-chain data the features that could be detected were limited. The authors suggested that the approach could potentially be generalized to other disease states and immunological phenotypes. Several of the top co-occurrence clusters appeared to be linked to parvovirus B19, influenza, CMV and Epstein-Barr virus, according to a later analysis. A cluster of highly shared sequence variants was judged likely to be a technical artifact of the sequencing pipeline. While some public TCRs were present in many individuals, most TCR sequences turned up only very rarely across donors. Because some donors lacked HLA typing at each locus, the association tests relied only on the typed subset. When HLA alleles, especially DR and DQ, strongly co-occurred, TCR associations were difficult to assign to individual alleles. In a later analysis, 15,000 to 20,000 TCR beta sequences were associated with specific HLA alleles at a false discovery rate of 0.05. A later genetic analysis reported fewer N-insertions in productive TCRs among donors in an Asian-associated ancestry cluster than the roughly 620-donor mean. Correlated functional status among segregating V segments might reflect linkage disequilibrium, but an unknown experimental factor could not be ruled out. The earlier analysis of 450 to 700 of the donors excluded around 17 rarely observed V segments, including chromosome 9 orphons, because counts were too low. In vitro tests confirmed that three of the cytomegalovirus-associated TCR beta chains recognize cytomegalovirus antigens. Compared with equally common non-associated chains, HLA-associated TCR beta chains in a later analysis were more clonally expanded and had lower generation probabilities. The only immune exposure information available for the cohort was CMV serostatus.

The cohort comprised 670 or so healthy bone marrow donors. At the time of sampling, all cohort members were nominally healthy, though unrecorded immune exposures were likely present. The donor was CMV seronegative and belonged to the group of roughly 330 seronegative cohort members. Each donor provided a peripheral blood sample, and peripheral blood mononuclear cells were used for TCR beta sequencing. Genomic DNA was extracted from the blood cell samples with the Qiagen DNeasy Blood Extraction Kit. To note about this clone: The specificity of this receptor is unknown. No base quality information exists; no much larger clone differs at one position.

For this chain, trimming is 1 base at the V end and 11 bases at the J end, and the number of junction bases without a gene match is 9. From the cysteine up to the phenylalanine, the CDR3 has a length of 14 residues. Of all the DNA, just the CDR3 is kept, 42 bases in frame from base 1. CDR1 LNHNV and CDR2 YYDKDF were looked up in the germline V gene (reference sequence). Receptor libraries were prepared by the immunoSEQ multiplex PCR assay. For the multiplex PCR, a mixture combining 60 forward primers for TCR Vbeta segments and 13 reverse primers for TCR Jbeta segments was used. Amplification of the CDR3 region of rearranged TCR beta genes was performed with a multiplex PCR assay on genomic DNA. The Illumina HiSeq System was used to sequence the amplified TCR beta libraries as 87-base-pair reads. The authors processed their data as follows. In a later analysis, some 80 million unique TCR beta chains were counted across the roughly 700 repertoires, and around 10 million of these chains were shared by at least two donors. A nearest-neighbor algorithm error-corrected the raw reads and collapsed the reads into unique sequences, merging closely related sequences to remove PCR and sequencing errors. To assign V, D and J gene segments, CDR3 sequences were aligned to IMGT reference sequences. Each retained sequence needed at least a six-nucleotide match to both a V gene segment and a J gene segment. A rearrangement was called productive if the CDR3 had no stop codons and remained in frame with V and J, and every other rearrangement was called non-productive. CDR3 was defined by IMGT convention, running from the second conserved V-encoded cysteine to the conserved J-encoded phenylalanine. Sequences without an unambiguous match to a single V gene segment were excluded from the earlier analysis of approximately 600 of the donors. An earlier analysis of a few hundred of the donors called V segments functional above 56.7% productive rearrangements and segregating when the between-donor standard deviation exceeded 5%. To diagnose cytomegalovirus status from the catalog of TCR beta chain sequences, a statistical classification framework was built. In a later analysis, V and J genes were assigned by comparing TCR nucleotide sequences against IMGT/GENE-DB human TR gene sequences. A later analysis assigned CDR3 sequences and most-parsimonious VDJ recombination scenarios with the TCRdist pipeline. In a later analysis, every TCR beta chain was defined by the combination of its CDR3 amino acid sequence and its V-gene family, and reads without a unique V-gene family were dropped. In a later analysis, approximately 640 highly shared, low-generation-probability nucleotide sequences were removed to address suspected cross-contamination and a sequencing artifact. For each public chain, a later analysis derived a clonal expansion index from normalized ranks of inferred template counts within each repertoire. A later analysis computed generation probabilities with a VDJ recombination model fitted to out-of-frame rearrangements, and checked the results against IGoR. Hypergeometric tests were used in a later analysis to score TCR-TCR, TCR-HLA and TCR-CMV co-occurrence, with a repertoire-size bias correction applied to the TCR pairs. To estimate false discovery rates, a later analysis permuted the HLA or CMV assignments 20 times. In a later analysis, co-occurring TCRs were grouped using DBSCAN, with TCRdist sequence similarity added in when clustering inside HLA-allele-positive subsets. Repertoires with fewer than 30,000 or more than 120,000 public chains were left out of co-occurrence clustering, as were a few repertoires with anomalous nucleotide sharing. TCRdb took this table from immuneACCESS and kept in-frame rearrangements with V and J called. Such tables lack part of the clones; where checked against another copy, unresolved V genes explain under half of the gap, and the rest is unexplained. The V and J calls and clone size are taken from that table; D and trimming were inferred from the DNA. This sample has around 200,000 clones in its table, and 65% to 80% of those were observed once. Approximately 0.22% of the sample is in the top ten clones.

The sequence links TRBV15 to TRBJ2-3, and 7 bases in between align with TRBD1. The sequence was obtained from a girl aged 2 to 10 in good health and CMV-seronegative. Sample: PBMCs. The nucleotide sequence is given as TGTGCCACCAGCAGAGCTGGGACAGTCCTTGGGCAGTATTTT. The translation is CATSRAGTVLGQYF.